This T cell receptor beta chain comes out of a study of beta chain features in type 1 diabetes. Study-wide context: Taken together, all samples contributed 107,917,701 examined sorted cells.

Study-level points and caveats: Unsettled here was the matter of whether HLA type influences TCRB rearrangement. Within each of all four CD4+ subsets, Type 1 diabetes patients had TCRB CDR3s that were moderately but significantly shorter.

Germline values: CDR1 LGHNA, CDR2 YNFKEQ. The CDR3 sequence is 17 residues long. After removal of 1 base from V and 0 bases from J, the junction contained 5 bases not matched to a gene. As for this clone: The antigen remains undetermined.

Investigators reverse transcribed all isolated RNA, so they sequenced expressed TCRB transcripts. Mean read depth for naive, central memory and regulatory T cell samples was approximately 3.57 million reads. This table comes from immunoSEQ multiplex PCR, and its TCRdb copy is limited to in-frame clones, with some not included. Of hundreds of thousands of clones listed, approximately 12% are singletons. The chain uses TRBV4-2 and TRBJ2-3; 9 bases agree with TRBD2. The sequenced sample was naive CD4+ T cells from blood. This TCR was recovered from a young woman with type 1 diabetes. In DNA form, the CDR3 reads TGTGCCAGCAGCCAAGGACTAGCGGCACCTAGCACAGATACGCAGTATTTT. It encodes CASSQGLAAPSTDTQYF.